The T cell receptor (beta chain) described here comes from a study of cytomegalovirus exposure and HLA in healthy donors. The V gene lost 0 bases and the J gene lost 9 bases, with 19 bases spanning the gap. Looked up from germline, CDR1 is SGHDN and CDR2 is FVKESK. The length of the CDR3 is 16 residues. Regarding this clone: Its matching antigen is unknown.

Study-wide results and caveats: According to a later analysis, most TCR beta chains associated with CMV appeared HLA-restricted. A list of more than 150 TCR beta chains associated with cytomegalovirus was given.

PCR used 60 Vbeta primers and 13 Jbeta primers. TCRdb's copy holds only in-frame clones and misses some; the assay was immunoSEQ multiplex PCR. The sample shows 150,000 to 180,000 clones, around 68% of them seen only once. The sequencing input was PBMCs. This rearrangement joins TRBV14 to TRBJ2-3; weak D call: TRBD2 (6 bases). This clonotype originated in a man aged 30 to 39 in good health and CMV-seronegative. The CDR3 here is CASSQDWLATTHTQYF. The CDR3 DNA reads as TGTGCCAGCAGCCAAGATTGGCTAGCGACCACTCACACGCAGTATTTT.